The present T cell receptor beta chain was sequenced within a study of identical twins. The J segment lost 0 bases and the V segment lost 0 bases, leaving 3 bases of the junction unmatched. The germline CDR1 and CDR2 sequences are SGHRS and YFSETQ. The CDR3 runs to 16 residues. In its sample, this clonotype was seen many times. One entry per CDR3 protein results from TCRdb running MiXCR on the 5' RACE reads. The sample holds roughly 250,000 distinct CDR3 sequences, 5.5% to 8% seen once. Separately, the same data were catalogued under a study of yellow fever vaccine responses in identical twins.

The material sequenced was memory (CD45RO+) T cells sorted from blood. J is TRBJ2-3 and V is TRBV5-1; TRBD2 matches 8 bases. The TCR sequence derives from a woman between 18 and 29 years old in good health. Here the CDR3 reads CASSLVSSGSTDTQYF. For the CDR3, the DNA is TGCGCCAGCAGCTTGGTTTCTAGCGGGAGCACAGATACGCAGTATTTT. Using reference TRBV5-1 and TRBJ2-3 for the parts outside the CDR3, the full variable domain is KAGVTQTPRYLIKTRGQQVTLSCSPISGHRSVSWYQQTPGQGLQFLFEYFSETQRNKGNFPGRFSGRQFSNSRSEMNVSTLELGDSALYLCASSLVSSGSTDTQYFGPGTRLTVL.